These T cell receptor beta chains were read from a single sample in a study of blood T cell repertoires in COVID-19. Clones were read by immunoSEQ multiplex PCR, and TCRdb kept only the in-frame ones, dropping some. The table shows fewer than 200,000 clones, with roughly 84% occurring only once. Sequencing was carried out using peripheral blood. The receptors come from a man aged 55 to 70 who had recovered from COVID-19. The CDR3 runs from the conserved cysteine through the conserved F or W. The order of the fields is CDR3 protein, CDR3 DNA, J gene, clone size, V gene, D gene. The D gene is left open where the match is weak. Only part of the rows carry a size: once, few, many, or a class if the clone is expanded.

CDR3 protein: CASGRGHEQYF
CDR3 DNA: TGTGCCAGCGGTAGGGGCCACGAGCAGTACTTC
J gene: TRBJ2-7
clone size: once
V gene: TRBV3-1/TRBV3-2
D gene: .

CDR3 protein: CASSLDWQGHQPQHF
CDR3 DNA: TGTGCCAGCAGCTTAGATTGGCAGGGGCATCAGCCCCAGCATTTT
J gene: TRBJ1-5
clone size: .
V gene: TRBV11-2
D gene: .

CDR3 protein: CASSEMPWGSLNTGELFF
CDR3 DNA: TGTGCCAGCAGTGAAATGCCCTGGGGCAGTTTAAACACCGGGGAGCTGTTTTTT
J gene: TRBJ2-2
clone size: .
V gene: TRBV6-1
D gene: .

CDR3 protein: CASSQGLAGGPKTNEQFF
CDR3 DNA: TGCGCCAGCAGCCAAGGACTAGCGGGGGGACCGAAAACCAATGAGCAGTTCTTC
J gene: TRBJ2-1
clone size: .
V gene: TRBV4-3
D gene: TRBD2

CDR3 protein: CASSIGIAQGKNIQYF
CDR3 DNA: TGTGCCAGTAGTATAGGGATAGCTCAGGGCAAAAACATTCAGTACTTC
J gene: TRBJ2-4
clone size: .
V gene: TRBV19
D gene: .

CDR3 protein: CASSQDLAGGRETQYF
CDR3 DNA: TGTGCCAGCAGCCAAGATCTCGCGGGGGGGCGAGAGACCCAGTACTTC
J gene: TRBJ2-5
clone size: .
V gene: TRBV3-1/TRBV3-2
D gene: TRBD2

CDR3 protein: CASSLEGRGGTEAFF
CDR3 DNA: TGTGCCAGCAGCTTAGAGGGTCGGGGAGGCACTGAAGCTTTCTTT
J gene: TRBJ1-1
clone size: .
V gene: TRBV7-2
D gene: .

CDR3 protein: CASSLGLEARNEQFF
CDR3 DNA: TGCGCCAGCAGCCTGGGACTAGAGGCGAGGAATGAGCAGTTCTTC
J gene: TRBJ2-1
clone size: .
V gene: TRBV4-3
D gene: TRBD2

CDR3 protein: CASSPPGGTGGETQYF
CDR3 DNA: TGTGCCAGCAGCCCTCCGGGAGGGACAGGGGGAGAGACCCAGTACTTC
J gene: TRBJ2-5
clone size: once
V gene: TRBV6-6
D gene: TRBD1

CDR3 protein: CATSGDGVRSYNEQFF
CDR3 DNA: TGTGCCACCAGTGGCGACGGGGTCCGCTCCTACAATGAGCAGTTCTTC
J gene: TRBJ2-1
clone size: .
V gene: TRBV24-1
D gene: .

CDR3 protein: CASSFAGGGQPQHF
CDR3 DNA: TGTGCCAGCAGCTTCGCCGGGGGAGGACAGCCCCAGCATTTT
J gene: TRBJ1-5
clone size: .
V gene: TRBV5-5
D gene: .

CDR3 protein: CASSYGSGANVLTF
CDR3 DNA: TGTGCCAGTAGTTACGGGTCCGGGGCCAACGTCCTGACTTTC
J gene: TRBJ2-6
clone size: .
V gene: TRBV19
D gene: .

CDR3 protein: CASSLEQGGTGELFF
CDR3 DNA: TGTGCCAGCAGTTTGGAACAGGGTGGTACCGGGGAGCTGTTTTTT
J gene: TRBJ2-2
clone size: .
V gene: TRBV27
D gene: .

CDR3 protein: CASSQTGGYSYEQYF
CDR3 DNA: TGTGCCAGCAGCCAAACAGGGGGCTACTCCTACGAGCAGTACTTC
J gene: TRBJ2-7
clone size: .
V gene: TRBV3-1/TRBV3-2
D gene: TRBD1

CDR3 protein: CASSPGQGNEQYF
CDR3 DNA: TGTGCCAGCTCCCCGGGACAGGGAAACGAGCAGTACTTC
J gene: TRBJ2-7
clone size: .
V gene: TRBV18
D gene: TRBD1

CDR3 protein: CASSLMAGLAKNIQYF
CDR3 DNA: TGTGCCAGCAGTTTAATGGCGGGGCTAGCCAAAAACATTCAGTACTTC
J gene: TRBJ2-4
clone size: .
V gene: TRBV27
D gene: .

CDR3 protein: CASRADRGTYEQYF
CDR3 DNA: TGTGCCAGCAGGGCCGACAGGGGGACCTACGAGCAGTACTTC
J gene: TRBJ2-7
clone size: .
V gene: TRBV25-1
D gene: TRBD1

CDR3 protein: CASSFYSSYNEQFF
CDR3 DNA: TGTGCCAGCAGCTTCTATAGCTCCTACAATGAGCAGTTCTTC
J gene: TRBJ2-1
clone size: .
V gene: TRBV7-6
D gene: .

CDR3 protein: CASSSKETQYF
CDR3 DNA: TGTGCCAGCAGCTCCAAAGAGACCCAGTACTTC
J gene: TRBJ2-5
clone size: .
V gene: TRBV7-2
D gene: .

CDR3 protein: CASSPPGVSEQFF
CDR3 DNA: TGTGCCAGCTCACCACCGGGAGTTAGTGAGCAGTTCTTC
J gene: TRBJ2-1
clone size: .
V gene: TRBV18
D gene: .

CDR3 protein: CASSYVGSYEQYF
CDR3 DNA: TGTGCCAGCAGTTACGTTGGCAGCTACGAGCAGTACTTC
J gene: TRBJ2-7
clone size: .
V gene: TRBV6-5
D gene: .

CDR3 protein: CASSYSTGAETQYF
CDR3 DNA: TGTGCCAGCAGTTACTCGACAGGGGCAGAGACCCAGTACTTC
J gene: TRBJ2-5
clone size: .
V gene: TRBV6-5
D gene: TRBD1

CDR3 protein: CASSSDGSQPQHF
CDR3 DNA: TGTGCCAGCTCATCCGACGGGAGTCAGCCCCAGCATTTT
J gene: TRBJ1-5
clone size: once
V gene: TRBV18
D gene: .

CDR3 protein: CASSDSANYGYTF
CDR3 DNA: TGTGCCAGCAGTGACAGTGCTAACTATGGCTACACCTTC
J gene: TRBJ1-2
clone size: once
V gene: TRBV2
D gene: .

CDR3 protein: CASSPSAGTSGGRLRETQYF
CDR3 DNA: TGTGCCAGCTCACCAAGTGCCGGGACTAGCGGGGGGCGACTTAGGGAGACCCAGTACTTC
J gene: TRBJ2-5
clone size: .
V gene: TRBV18
D gene: TRBD2

CDR3 protein: CSARDSGSGGYTF
CDR3 DNA: TGCAGCGCTCGGGACAGCGGGAGTGGCGGCTACACCTTC
J gene: TRBJ1-2
clone size: .
V gene: TRBV29-1
D gene: TRBD1

CDR3 protein: CASSGQGGSTEAFF
CDR3 DNA: TGTGCCAGCAGTGGACAGGGGGGGAGCACTGAAGCTTTCTTT
J gene: TRBJ1-1
clone size: .
V gene: TRBV27
D gene: TRBD1

CDR3 protein: CASSVAVTSENTDTQYF
CDR3 DNA: TGTGCCAGCAGCGTCGCTGTTACTAGCGAAAACACAGATACGCAGTATTTT
J gene: TRBJ2-3
clone size: .
V gene: TRBV9
D gene: TRBD2

CDR3 protein: CASSIDRVNSPLHF
CDR3 DNA: TGTGCCAGCAGCATAGACAGGGTAAATTCACCCCTCCACTTT
J gene: TRBJ1-6
clone size: .
V gene: TRBV7-2
D gene: TRBD1